The rows below give T cell receptor beta chains drawn from one sample of a study of early T cells in non-severe SARS-CoV-2 infection. TCRdb redid the calling of the 5' RACE reads with MiXCR, one entry per CDR3 protein. The sample lists some 64,000 distinct CDR3 sequences, 11% occurring once. Sequencing used whole blood. The receptor source for this set is an adult who was a healthcare worker with PCR-confirmed SARS-CoV-2 infection or an uninfected control (not recorded which). Each CDR3 is given with its conserved first and last residue. Fields, in order: CDR3 protein, CDR3 DNA, V gene, J gene, D gene, clone size. A D gene is named only where the DNA matches it firmly. Clone size is shown for a subset of rows, as once, few, many or a class of expanded clone.

CDR3 protein: CASQGYGDNEQFF
CDR3 DNA: TGTGCCAGCCAGGGCTACGGCGACAATGAGCAGTTCTTC
V gene: TRBV25-1
J gene: TRBJ2-1
D gene: .
clone size: many

CDR3 protein: CAISPGIAGGENEQFF
CDR3 DNA: TGTGCCATCAGCCCCGGGATTGCGGGGGGAGAGAATGAGCAGTTCTTC
V gene: TRBV10-3
J gene: TRBJ2-1
D gene: TRBD2
clone size: many

CDR3 protein: CASTQHGELFF
CDR3 DNA: TGTGCCAGCACCCAACACGGGGAGCTGTTTTTT
V gene: TRBV7-2
J gene: TRBJ2-2
D gene: .
clone size: .

CDR3 protein: CSVVGGATEAFF
CDR3 DNA: TGCAGCGTTGTAGGGGGGGCGACTGAAGCTTTCTTT
V gene: TRBV29-1
J gene: TRBJ1-1
D gene: .
clone size: few

CDR3 protein: CASSLEGASYSNQPQHF
CDR3 DNA: TGTGCCAGCAGCTTAGAGGGGGCGTCCTATAGCAATCAGCCCCAGCATTTT
V gene: TRBV7-6
J gene: TRBJ1-5
D gene: TRBD1
clone size: many

CDR3 protein: CASSLDGVSYNEQFF
CDR3 DNA: TGCGCCAGCAGCTTGGACGGGGTCTCCTACAATGAGCAGTTCTTC
V gene: TRBV5-1
J gene: TRBJ2-1
D gene: .
clone size: .

CDR3 protein: CASSVGGGKETQYF
CDR3 DNA: TGTGCCAGCAGCGTGGGGGGCGGGAAAGAGACCCAGTACTTC
V gene: TRBV7-8
J gene: TRBJ2-5
D gene: .
clone size: many

CDR3 protein: CASSPDNTGELFF
CDR3 DNA: TGTGCTAGCAGCCCCGATAACACCGGGGAGCTGTTTTTT
V gene: TRBV7-7
J gene: TRBJ2-2
D gene: .
clone size: many

CDR3 protein: CASSFLTSWGQETQYF
CDR3 DNA: TGTGCCAGCAGCTTCCTTACTAGTTGGGGGCAAGAGACCCAGTACTTC
V gene: TRBV5-5
J gene: TRBJ2-5
D gene: .
clone size: many

CDR3 protein: CASGTGGFFGYTF
CDR3 DNA: TGTGCCAGCGGTACAGGGGGCTTCTTTGGCTACACCTTC
V gene: TRBV12-3/TRBV12-4
J gene: TRBJ1-2
D gene: TRBD1
clone size: many

CDR3 protein: CASSFYSRDTGELFF
CDR3 DNA: TGTGCCAGCAGCTTTTATTCCCGCGACACCGGGGAGCTGTTTTTT
V gene: TRBV6-2/TRBV6-3
J gene: TRBJ2-2
D gene: .
clone size: few

CDR3 protein: CASSVYNEQFF
CDR3 DNA: TGTGCCAGTAGTGTCTACAATGAGCAGTTCTTC
V gene: TRBV19
J gene: TRBJ2-1
D gene: .
clone size: many

CDR3 protein: CASSQGSYEQYF
CDR3 DNA: TGTGCCAGCAGCCAGGGCAGCTACGAGCAGTACTTC
V gene: TRBV16
J gene: TRBJ2-7
D gene: .
clone size: many

CDR3 protein: CASSPWTGVNTEAFF
CDR3 DNA: TGTGCCAGCAGCCCCTGGACAGGAGTGAACACTGAAGCTTTCTTT
V gene: TRBV4-2
J gene: TRBJ1-1
D gene: TRBD1
clone size: few

CDR3 protein: CASSQDKAGTATF
CDR3 DNA: TGTGCCAGCAGCCAAGATAAGGCCGGGACGGCAACCTTC
V gene: TRBV3-1
J gene: TRBJ1-2
D gene: .
clone size: .

CDR3 protein: CASSYADRVDIYEQYF
CDR3 DNA: TGTGCCAGCAGTTACGCGGACAGGGTCGACATCTACGAGCAGTACTTC
V gene: TRBV6-5
J gene: TRBJ2-7
D gene: TRBD1
clone size: .

CDR3 protein: CASSPRTGAYEQYF
CDR3 DNA: TGCGCCAGCAGCCCCCGGACAGGCGCCTACGAGCAGTACTTC
V gene: TRBV4-3
J gene: TRBJ2-7
D gene: TRBD1
clone size: .

CDR3 protein: CASSLPFSGANVLTF
CDR3 DNA: TGTGCCAGCAGCCTCCCTTTTTCTGGGGCCAACGTCCTGACTTTC
V gene: TRBV3-1
J gene: TRBJ2-6
D gene: .
clone size: many

CDR3 protein: CASSYQTGYEQYF
CDR3 DNA: TGTGCCAGCAGTTACCAGACAGGATACGAGCAGTACTTC
V gene: TRBV6-2/TRBV6-3
J gene: TRBJ2-7
D gene: .
clone size: many

CDR3 protein: CASSLKGPMNEKLFF
CDR3 DNA: TGTGCCAGCAGCTTAAAGGGCCCGATGAATGAAAAACTGTTTTTT
V gene: TRBV7-8
J gene: TRBJ1-4
D gene: .
clone size: few

CDR3 protein: CASSWPGTNTGELFF
CDR3 DNA: TGTGCCAGCAGTTGGCCAGGGACGAACACCGGGGAGCTGTTTTTT
V gene: TRBV12-3/TRBV12-4
J gene: TRBJ2-2
D gene: .
clone size: .

CDR3 protein: CASSSSGGAWDF
CDR3 DNA: TGTGCCAGCAGTTCCTCAGGGGGGGCCTGGGACTTC
V gene: TRBV12-3/TRBV12-4
J gene: TRBJ2-5
D gene: .
clone size: .

CDR3 protein: CASSLARGSFYEQYF
CDR3 DNA: TGTGCCAGCAGCTTGGCCAGGGGGTCGTTCTACGAGCAGTACTTC
V gene: TRBV5-6
J gene: TRBJ2-7
D gene: TRBD1
clone size: many

CDR3 protein: CASSLGQNYEQYF
CDR3 DNA: TGCGCCAGCAGCTTGGGCCAGAACTACGAGCAGTACTTC
V gene: TRBV5-1
J gene: TRBJ2-7
D gene: .
clone size: many

CDR3 protein: CATTSDRSNYGYTF
CDR3 DNA: TGTGCCACAACAAGCGACCGGTCCAACTATGGCTACACCTTC
V gene: TRBV10-3
J gene: TRBJ1-2
D gene: .
clone size: few

CDR3 protein: CASSQRGAGNTIYF
CDR3 DNA: TGTGCCAGCAGCCAAAGAGGGGCTGGAAACACCATATATTTT
V gene: TRBV3-1
J gene: TRBJ1-3
D gene: .
clone size: .

CDR3 protein: CASSGEPYNEQFF
CDR3 DNA: TGTGCCAGCAGTGGTGAACCCTACAATGAGCAGTTCTTC
V gene: TRBV28
J gene: TRBJ2-1
D gene: .
clone size: few

CDR3 protein: CASSPPKNGANVLTF
CDR3 DNA: TGTGCCAGCAGCCCCCCAAAGAATGGGGCCAACGTCCTGACTTTC
V gene: TRBV11-2
J gene: TRBJ2-6
D gene: .
clone size: many

CDR3 protein: CASSPQTSSYEQYF
CDR3 DNA: TGTGCCAGCAGCCCTCAGACTAGCTCCTACGAGCAGTACTTC
V gene: TRBV7-2
J gene: TRBJ2-7
D gene: .
clone size: many

CDR3 protein: CASSILFPGTSGYNEQFF
CDR3 DNA: TGTGCCAGTAGTATACTCTTCCCCGGGACTAGCGGGTACAATGAGCAGTTCTTC
V gene: TRBV19
J gene: TRBJ2-1
D gene: TRBD2
clone size: few

CDR3 protein: CASSPTSGGLLETQYF
CDR3 DNA: TGTGCCAGCAGCCCGACTAGCGGGGGTCTATTAGAGACCCAGTACTTC
V gene: TRBV7-3
J gene: TRBJ2-5
D gene: TRBD2
clone size: many

CDR3 protein: CSARGSGGLYNEQFF
CDR3 DNA: TGCAGTGCTAGAGGTAGCGGGGGGCTGTACAATGAGCAGTTCTTC
V gene: TRBV20-1
J gene: TRBJ2-1
D gene: TRBD2
clone size: many

CDR3 protein: CASRDINYGYTF
CDR3 DNA: TGTGCCAGCAGGGACATCAACTATGGCTACACCTTC
V gene: TRBV2
J gene: TRBJ1-2
D gene: .
clone size: many

CDR3 protein: CSVGSTFSYNEQFF
CDR3 DNA: TGCAGCGTTGGTTCGACTTTTTCCTACAATGAGCAGTTCTTC
V gene: TRBV29-1
J gene: TRBJ2-1
D gene: .
clone size: few

CDR3 protein: CASHPGGRYGYTF
CDR3 DNA: TGTGCCAGCCATCCAGGGGGTCGCTATGGCTACACCTTC
V gene: TRBV6-5
J gene: TRBJ1-2
D gene: TRBD1
clone size: many

CDR3 protein: CASSQDRRQGYGYTF
CDR3 DNA: TGCGCCAGCAGCCAAGATCGGAGACAGGGCTATGGCTACACCTTC
V gene: TRBV4-1
J gene: TRBJ1-2
D gene: TRBD1
clone size: .

CDR3 protein: CASSFSGLAGADTQYF
CDR3 DNA: TGTGCCAGCAGCTTCTCCGGACTAGCGGGGGCAGATACGCAGTATTTT
V gene: TRBV7-8
J gene: TRBJ2-3
D gene: TRBD2
clone size: many

CDR3 protein: CASSLGGAGNYGYTF
CDR3 DNA: TGTGCCAGCAGCCTCGGGGGGGCTGGAAACTATGGCTACACCTTC
V gene: TRBV14
J gene: TRBJ1-2
D gene: .
clone size: many

CDR3 protein: CASSRQGLNYGYTF
CDR3 DNA: TGTGCCAGCAGCCGACAGGGTCTAAACTATGGCTACACCTTC
V gene: TRBV13
J gene: TRBJ1-2
D gene: TRBD1
clone size: many

CDR3 protein: CASSSQGVLSGTEAFF
CDR3 DNA: TGTGCCAGCAGTTCGCAGGGGGTTCTTTCGGGCACTGAAGCTTTCTTT
V gene: TRBV6-2/TRBV6-3
J gene: TRBJ1-1
D gene: TRBD1
clone size: many

CDR3 protein: CASIPGTRGYEQYF
CDR3 DNA: TGTGCCAGCATTCCCGGGACACGGGGCTACGAGCAGTACTTC
V gene: TRBV6-1
J gene: TRBJ2-7
D gene: .
clone size: .